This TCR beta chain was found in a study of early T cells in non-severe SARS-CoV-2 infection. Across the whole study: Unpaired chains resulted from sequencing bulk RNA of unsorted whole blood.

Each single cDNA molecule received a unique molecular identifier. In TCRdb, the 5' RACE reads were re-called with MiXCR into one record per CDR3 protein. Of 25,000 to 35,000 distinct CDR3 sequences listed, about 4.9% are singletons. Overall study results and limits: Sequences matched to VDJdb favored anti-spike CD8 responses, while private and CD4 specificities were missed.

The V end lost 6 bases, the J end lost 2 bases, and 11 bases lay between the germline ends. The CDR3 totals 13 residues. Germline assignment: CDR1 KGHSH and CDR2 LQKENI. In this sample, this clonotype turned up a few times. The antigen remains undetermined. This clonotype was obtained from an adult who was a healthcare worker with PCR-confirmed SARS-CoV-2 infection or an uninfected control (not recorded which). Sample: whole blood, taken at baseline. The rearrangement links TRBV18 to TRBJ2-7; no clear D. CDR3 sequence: CASSLGWTYEQYF. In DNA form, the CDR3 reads TGTGCCAGCTCCCTAGGGTGGACCTACGAGCAGTACTTC.